This TCR beta chain was observed in a study of early T cells in non-severe SARS-CoV-2 infection. Study summary: Sequencing used unsorted whole-blood bulk RNA, so chains lack pairing.

V was cut by 7 bases and J by 3 bases, with 13 bases left in between. Germline V gene lookup returns CDR1 SNHLY and CDR2 FYNNEI. The CDR3 has 14 amino acids. TCRdb re-analysed the 5' RACE reads in MiXCR, keeping a single row per CDR3 protein. The table has roughly 50,000 distinct CDR3 sequences, around 7.5% seen once. The specimen sequenced was whole blood. This TCR was recovered from an adult who was a healthcare worker with PCR-confirmed SARS-CoV-2 infection or an uninfected control (not recorded which). V usage is TRBV2 and J usage is TRBJ1-5, with D maybe TRBD1 (6 bases). CDR3 loop: CASKTGSVNQPQHF. CDR3 in DNA: TGTGCCAGCAAGACAGGTTCCGTCAATCAGCCCCAGCATTTT.